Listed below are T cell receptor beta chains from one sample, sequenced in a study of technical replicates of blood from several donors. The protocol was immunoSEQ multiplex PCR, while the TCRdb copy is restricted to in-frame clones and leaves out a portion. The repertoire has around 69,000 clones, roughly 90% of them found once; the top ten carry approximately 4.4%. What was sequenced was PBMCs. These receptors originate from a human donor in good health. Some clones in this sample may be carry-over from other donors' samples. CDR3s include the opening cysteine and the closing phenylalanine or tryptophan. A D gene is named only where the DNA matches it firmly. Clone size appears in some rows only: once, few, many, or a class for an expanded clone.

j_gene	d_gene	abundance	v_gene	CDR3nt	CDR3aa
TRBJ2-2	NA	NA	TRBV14	TGTGCCAGCAGCCGCGGGAGGGAGCTGTTTTTT	CASSRGRELFF
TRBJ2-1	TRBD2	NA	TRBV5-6	TGTGCCAGCAGCTTGGCAGCGGGGGGGCCGTCCTACAATGAGCAGTTCTTC	CASSLAAGGPSYNEQFF
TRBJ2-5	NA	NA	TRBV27	TGTGCCAGCAGTTTACGCAGCCAAGAGACCCAGTACTTC	CASSLRSQETQYF
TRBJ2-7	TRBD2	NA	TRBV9	TGTGCCAGCAGCTCCCGGAGCGGGAGCGAGCAGTACTTC	CASSSRSGSEQYF
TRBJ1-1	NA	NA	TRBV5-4	TGTGCCAGCAGCCAGACAGGTCCTGGGAACACTGAAGCTTTCTTT	CASSQTGPGNTEAFF
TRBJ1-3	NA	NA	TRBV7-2	TGTGCCAGCAGTGAGCGCGGCTCTGGAAACACCATATATTTT	CASSERGSGNTIYF
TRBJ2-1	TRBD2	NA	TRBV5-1	TGCGCCAGCAGCTTGGCAGGGACTAGCGGGAGGGCCCAGTTCTTC	CASSLAGTSGRAQFF
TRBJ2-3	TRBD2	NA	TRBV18	TGTGCCAGCTCACCTGGGACTAGCGGGGGGTCAGATACGCAGTATTTT	CASSPGTSGGSDTQYF
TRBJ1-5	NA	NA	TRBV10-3	TGTGCCATCAGTGACGGAGTCAGGGGCAATCAGCCCCAGCATTTT	CAISDGVRGNQPQHF
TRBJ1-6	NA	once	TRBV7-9	TGTGCCAGCAGCTCCGTATCGAATTCACCCCTCCACTTT	CASSSVSNSPLHF
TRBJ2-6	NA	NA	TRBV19	TGTGCCAGTAGTGAAGGGAGACTAGTGGTAGCCGGGGCCAACGTCCTGACTTTC	CASSEGRLVVAGANVLTF
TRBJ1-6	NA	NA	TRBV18	TGTGCCAGCTCACCATACCAGGGTGGTAATTCACCCCTCCACTTT	CASSPYQGGNSPLHF
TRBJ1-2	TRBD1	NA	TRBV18	TGTGCCAGCTCAAGACAGGGGGCAGATGGCTACACCTTC	CASSRQGADGYTF
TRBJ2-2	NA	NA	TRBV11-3	TGTGCCAGCAGCCCCCTCCCGGGGATCTACACCGGGGAGCTGTTTTTT	CASSPLPGIYTGELFF
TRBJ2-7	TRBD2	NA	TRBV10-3	TGTGCCATCACCGACGGGACTAGCGGGAGAAGTGCAGAGTACGAGCAGTACTTC	CAITDGTSGRSAEYEQYF
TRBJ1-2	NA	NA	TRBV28	TGTGCCAGCACCATAGGGGGGGGAGGGGGCTATGGCTACACCTTC	CASTIGGGGGYGYTF
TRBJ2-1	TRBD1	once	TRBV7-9	TGTGCCAGCAGCTTCAACAGGGGTGATCGGTACAATGAGCAGTTCTTC	CASSFNRGDRYNEQFF
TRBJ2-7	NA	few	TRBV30	TGTGCCTGGAGTGTCCCACAGGGAGTAGTGGAGCAGTACTTC	CAWSVPQGVVEQYF
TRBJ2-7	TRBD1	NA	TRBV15	TGTGCCACCAGCCCTGGGACAGGGATTTACGAGCAGTACTTC	CATSPGTGIYEQYF
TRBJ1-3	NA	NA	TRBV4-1	TGCGCCAGCAGCCAGGGTGCGGTGGGAAACACCATATATTTT	CASSQGAVGNTIYF
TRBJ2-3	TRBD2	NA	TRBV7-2	TGTGCCAGCAGCTTCGACGGGACTAGCGGGAAAGATACGCAGTATTTT	CASSFDGTSGKDTQYF
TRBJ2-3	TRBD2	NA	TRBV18	TGTGCCAGCTCACCAGAGATAGCGGGAGCGACCACAGATACGCAGTATTTT	CASSPEIAGATTDTQYF
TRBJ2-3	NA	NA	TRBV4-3	TGCGCCAGCAGCCAACTTCGCACAGATACGCAGTATTTT	CASSQLRTDTQYF
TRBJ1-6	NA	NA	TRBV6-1	TGTGCCAGCAGTGGGGTTCTTGGGCGTCTGAGAAGCTCACCCCTCCACTTT	CASSGVLGRLRSSPLHF
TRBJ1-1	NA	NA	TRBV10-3	TGTGCCATCAGTGAGTCGGCAAAGAACACTGAAGCTTTCTTT	CAISESAKNTEAFF
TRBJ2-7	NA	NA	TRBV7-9	TGTGCCAGCAGCTTAGCGGAGTTCTACGAGCAGTACTTC	CASSLAEFYEQYF
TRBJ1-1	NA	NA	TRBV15	TGTGCCACCAGCAGAGACGCGGGGATGAACACTGAAGCTTTCTTT	CATSRDAGMNTEAFF
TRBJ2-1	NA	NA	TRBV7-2	TGTGCCAGCAGCTTGGGCCTGATAACCCAAAGAGCTCTGTTCTTC	CASSLGLITQRALFF
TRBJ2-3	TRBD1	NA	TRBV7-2	TGTGCCAGCAGCTTAGATGGGGGACAGGGATTCACAGATACGCAGTATTTT	CASSLDGGQGFTDTQYF
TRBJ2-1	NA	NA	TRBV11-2	TGTGCCAGCAGCCCAGTTAACCATGAGCAGTTCTTC	CASSPVNHEQFF
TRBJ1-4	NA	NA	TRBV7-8	TGTGCCAGCAGCTTAGATACAACAGGGCCCGATGAAAAACTGTTTTTT	CASSLDTTGPDEKLFF
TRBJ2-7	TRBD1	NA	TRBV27	TGTGCCAGCAGTTCCGGACAGGGAACCTACGAGCAGTACTTC	CASSSGQGTYEQYF
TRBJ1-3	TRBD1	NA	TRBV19	TGTGCCAGTAATCCAACAGGGGTTGCGGGAAACACCATATATTTT	CASNPTGVAGNTIYF
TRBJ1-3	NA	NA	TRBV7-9	TGTGCCAGCAGCTTATCTTCAGGGGTCGGAAACACCATATATTTT	CASSLSSGVGNTIYF
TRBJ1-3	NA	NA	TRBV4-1	TGCGCCAGCAGCCGAGCCGGGACAACTGGAAACACCATATATTTT	CASSRAGTTGNTIYF
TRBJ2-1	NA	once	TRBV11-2	TGTGCCAGCACCACCCATCGTCCCCAGGGGAAGGCGTACAATGAGCAGTTCTTC	CASTTHRPQGKAYNEQFF
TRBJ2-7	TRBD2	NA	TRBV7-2	TGTGCCAGCAGCTTAGGTCTAGCGGGGTCTGACGAGCAGTACTTC	CASSLGLAGSDEQYF
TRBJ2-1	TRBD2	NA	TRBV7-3	TGTGCCAGCAGCTTTGCTAGCGGGAGGGGATATGAGCAGTTCTTC	CASSFASGRGYEQFF
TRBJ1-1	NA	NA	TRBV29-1	TGCAGCGTAGCCGCTGGGAGCACTGAAGCTTTCTTT	CSVAAGSTEAFF
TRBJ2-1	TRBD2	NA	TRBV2	TGTGCCAGCAGTGGAAAGACTAGCGGGGGGTCGGGTGAGCAGTTCTTC	CASSGKTSGGSGEQFF
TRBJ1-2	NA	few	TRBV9	TGTGCCAGCACCCGTAGTCCAGGGGATAACTATGGCTACACCTTC	CASTRSPGDNYGYTF
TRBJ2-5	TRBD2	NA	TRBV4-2	TGTGCCAGCAGCCCGGGACTAGCGGGGGGGCTGACCCAGTACTTC	CASSPGLAGGLTQYF
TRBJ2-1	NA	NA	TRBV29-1	TGCAGCGTTGATGGCAGGTCTGGAGGCTACAATGAGCAGTTCTTC	CSVDGRSGGYNEQFF
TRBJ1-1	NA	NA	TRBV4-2	TGTGCCAGCAGCCGGCGACGGGTCACGACTGAAGCTTTCTTT	CASSRRRVTTEAFF
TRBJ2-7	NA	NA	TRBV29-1	TGCAGCGCAGCATCCAGGGTTGGCTACGAGCAGTACTTC	CSAASRVGYEQYF